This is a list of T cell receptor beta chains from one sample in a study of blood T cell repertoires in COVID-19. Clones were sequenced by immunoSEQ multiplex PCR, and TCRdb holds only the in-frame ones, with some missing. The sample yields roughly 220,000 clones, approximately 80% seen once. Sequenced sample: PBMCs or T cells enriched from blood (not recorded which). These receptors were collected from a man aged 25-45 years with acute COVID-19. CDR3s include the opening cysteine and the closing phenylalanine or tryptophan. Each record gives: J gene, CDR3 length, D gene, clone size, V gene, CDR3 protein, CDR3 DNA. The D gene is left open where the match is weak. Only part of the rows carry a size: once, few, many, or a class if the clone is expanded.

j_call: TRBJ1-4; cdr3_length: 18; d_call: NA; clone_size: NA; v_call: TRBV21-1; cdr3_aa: CASSARPGAQATNEKLFF; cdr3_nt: TGTGCCAGCAGCGCCCGACCGGGAGCACAAGCAACTAATGAAAAACTGTTTTTT
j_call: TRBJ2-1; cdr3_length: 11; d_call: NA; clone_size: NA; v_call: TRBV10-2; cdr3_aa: CASTRWNEQFF; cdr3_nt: TGCGCCAGCACTCGGTGGAATGAGCAGTTCTTC
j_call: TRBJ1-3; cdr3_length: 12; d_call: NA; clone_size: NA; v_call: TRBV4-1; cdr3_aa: CASSQHGNTIYF; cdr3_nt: TGCGCCAGCAGCCAACATGGAAACACCATATATTTT
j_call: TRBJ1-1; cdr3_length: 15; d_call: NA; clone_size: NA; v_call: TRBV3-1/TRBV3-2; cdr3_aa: CASSRGGVGNTEAFF; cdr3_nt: TGTGCCAGCAGCCGCGGGGGGGTAGGGAACACTGAAGCTTTCTTT
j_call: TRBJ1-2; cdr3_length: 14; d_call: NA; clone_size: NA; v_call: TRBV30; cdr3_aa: CAWGGRASQYGYTF; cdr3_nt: TGTGCCTGGGGAGGGAGAGCATCACAATATGGCTACACCTTC
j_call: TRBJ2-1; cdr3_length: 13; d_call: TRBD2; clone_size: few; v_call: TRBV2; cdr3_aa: CASRLAENNEQFF; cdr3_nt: TGTGCCAGCAGACTAGCGGAGAACAATGAGCAGTTCTTC
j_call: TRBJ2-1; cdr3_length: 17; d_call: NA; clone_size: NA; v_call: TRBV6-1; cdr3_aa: CASSGSRTASSYNEQFF; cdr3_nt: TGTGCCAGCAGTGGGTCCAGGACAGCAAGCTCCTACAATGAGCAGTTCTTC
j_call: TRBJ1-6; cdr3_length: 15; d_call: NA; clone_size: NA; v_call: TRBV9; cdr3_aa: CASSVYEGNNSPLHF; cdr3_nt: TGTGCCAGCAGCGTCTACGAGGGAAATAATTCACCCCTCCACTTT
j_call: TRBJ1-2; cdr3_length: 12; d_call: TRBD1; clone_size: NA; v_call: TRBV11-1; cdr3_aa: CASSLTGTDYTF; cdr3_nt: TGTGCCAGCAGCCTCACCGGGACAGACTACACCTTC
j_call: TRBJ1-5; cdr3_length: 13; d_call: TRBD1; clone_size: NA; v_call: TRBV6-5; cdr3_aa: CASRTGDDQPQHF; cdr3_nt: TGTGCCAGCAGAACAGGGGATGATCAGCCCCAGCATTTT
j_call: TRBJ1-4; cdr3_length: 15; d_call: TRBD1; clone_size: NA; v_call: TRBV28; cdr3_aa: CASSYGTGFNEKLFF; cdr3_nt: TGTGCCAGCAGTTACGGGACAGGGTTTAATGAAAAACTGTTTTTT
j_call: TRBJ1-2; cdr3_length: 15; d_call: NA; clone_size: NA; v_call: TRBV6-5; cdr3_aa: CASSWGGDPNYGYTF; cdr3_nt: TGTGCCAGCAGTTGGGGCGGGGACCCTAACTATGGCTACACCTTC
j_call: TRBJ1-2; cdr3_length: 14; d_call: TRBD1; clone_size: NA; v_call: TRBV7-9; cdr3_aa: CASSSTGGLGGYTF; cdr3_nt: TGTGCCAGCAGCTCAACAGGGGGCTTAGGTGGCTACACCTTC
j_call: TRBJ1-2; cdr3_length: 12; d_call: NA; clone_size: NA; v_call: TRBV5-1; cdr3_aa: CASGDLGYGYTF; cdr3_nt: TGCGCCAGCGGCGACTTAGGCTATGGCTACACCTTC
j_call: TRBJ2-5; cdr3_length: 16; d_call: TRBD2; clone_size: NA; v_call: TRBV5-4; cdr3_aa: CASSSGLAGGQETQYF; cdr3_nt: TGTGCCAGCAGCTCCGGACTAGCGGGGGGGCAAGAGACCCAGTACTTC
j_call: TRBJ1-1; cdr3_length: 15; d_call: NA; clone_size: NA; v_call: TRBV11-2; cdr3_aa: CASSSGVNTNTEAFF; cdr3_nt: TGTGCCAGCAGCTCAGGGGTGAACACGAACACTGAAGCTTTCTTT
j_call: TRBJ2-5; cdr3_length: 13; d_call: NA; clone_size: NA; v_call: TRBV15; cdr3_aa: CATSSRLGETQYF; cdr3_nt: TGTGCCACCAGCAGTCGACTAGGGGAGACCCAGTACTTC
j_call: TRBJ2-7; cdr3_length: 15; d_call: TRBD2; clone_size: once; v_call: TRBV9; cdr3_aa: CASSVGYGGTYEQYF; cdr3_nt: TGTGCCAGCAGCGTAGGATACGGGGGGACCTACGAGCAGTACTTC
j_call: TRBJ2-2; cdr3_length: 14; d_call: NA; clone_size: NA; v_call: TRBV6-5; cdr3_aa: CASSYSGSTGELFF; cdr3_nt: TGTGCCAGCAGTTACTCCGGTTCGACCGGGGAGCTGTTTTTT
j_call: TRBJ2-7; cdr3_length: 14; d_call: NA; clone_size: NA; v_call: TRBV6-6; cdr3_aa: CASSYSQSVYEQYF; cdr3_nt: TGTGCCAGCAGTTACTCACAGTCGGTCTACGAGCAGTACTTC
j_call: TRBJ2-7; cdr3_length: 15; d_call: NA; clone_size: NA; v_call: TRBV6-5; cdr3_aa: CASSYFAGGSYEQYF; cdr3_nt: TGTGCCAGCAGTTACTTTGCAGGGGGGTCGTACGAGCAGTACTTC
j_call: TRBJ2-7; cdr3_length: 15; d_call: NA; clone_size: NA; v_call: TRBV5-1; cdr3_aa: CASSDPGRGSYEQYF; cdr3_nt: TGCGCCAGCAGTGACCCAGGCAGGGGATCCTACGAGCAGTACTTC
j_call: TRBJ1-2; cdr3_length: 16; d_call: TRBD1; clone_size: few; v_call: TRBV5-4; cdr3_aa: CASSFGGGASDYGYTF; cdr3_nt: TGTGCCAGCAGCTTTGGAGGGGGCGCTTCGGACTATGGCTACACCTTC
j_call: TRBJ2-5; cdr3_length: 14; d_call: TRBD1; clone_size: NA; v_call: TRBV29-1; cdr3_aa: CSVSGTGRLETQYF; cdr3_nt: TGCAGCGTTTCCGGGACAGGTAGATTGGAGACCCAGTACTTC
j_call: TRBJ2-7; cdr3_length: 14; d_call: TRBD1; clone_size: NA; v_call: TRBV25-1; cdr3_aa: CASSGTGFLGEQYF; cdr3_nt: TGTGCCAGCAGCGGGACAGGGTTTTTAGGCGAGCAGTACTTC
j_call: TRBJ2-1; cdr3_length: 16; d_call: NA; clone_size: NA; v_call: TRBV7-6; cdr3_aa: CASSLTQASSYNEQFF; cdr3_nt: TGTGCCAGCAGCTTAACACAGGCCAGCTCCTACAATGAGCAGTTCTTC
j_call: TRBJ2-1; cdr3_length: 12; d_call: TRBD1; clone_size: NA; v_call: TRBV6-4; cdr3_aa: CASSDPRTGRIF; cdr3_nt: TGTGCCAGCAGTGACCCCCGGACAGGGAGGATCTTC
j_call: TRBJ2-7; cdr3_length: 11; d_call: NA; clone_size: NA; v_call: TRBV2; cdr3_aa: CASSDWYEQYF; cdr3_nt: TGTGCCAGCAGCGACTGGTACGAGCAGTACTTC
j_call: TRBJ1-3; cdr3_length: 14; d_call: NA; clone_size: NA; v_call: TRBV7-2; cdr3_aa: CASSAGAPGNTIYF; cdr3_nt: TGTGCCAGCAGCGCCGGAGCACCGGGGAACACCATATATTTT
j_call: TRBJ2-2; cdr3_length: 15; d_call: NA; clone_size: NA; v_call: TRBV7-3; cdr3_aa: CASSPAIGGTGELFF; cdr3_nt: TGTGCCAGCAGCCCTGCTATAGGGGGTACCGGGGAGCTGTTTTTT
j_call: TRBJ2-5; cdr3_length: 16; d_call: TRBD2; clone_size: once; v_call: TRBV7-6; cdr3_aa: CASSLSSGGIQETQYF; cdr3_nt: TGTGCCAGCAGCCTTTCTAGCGGGGGGATTCAAGAGACCCAGTACTTC
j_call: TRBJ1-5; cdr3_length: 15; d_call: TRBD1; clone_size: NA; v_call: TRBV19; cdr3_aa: CASSPLGQGREPQHF; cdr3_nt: TGTGCCAGTAGTCCTCTGGGACAGGGTCGGGAGCCCCAGCATTTT
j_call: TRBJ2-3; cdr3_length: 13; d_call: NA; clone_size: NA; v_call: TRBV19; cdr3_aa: CASSIVPALTQYF; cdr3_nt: TGTGCCAGTAGTATAGTCCCCGCACTTACGCAGTATTTT
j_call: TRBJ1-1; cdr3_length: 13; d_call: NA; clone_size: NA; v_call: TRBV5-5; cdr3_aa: CASSLGMNTEAFF; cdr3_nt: TGTGCCAGCAGCTTGGGTATGAACACTGAAGCTTTCTTT
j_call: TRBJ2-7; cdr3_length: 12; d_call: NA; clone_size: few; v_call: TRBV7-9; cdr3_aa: CASSFSSYEQYF; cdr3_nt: TGTGCCAGCAGCTTCTCGAGCTACGAGCAGTACTTC
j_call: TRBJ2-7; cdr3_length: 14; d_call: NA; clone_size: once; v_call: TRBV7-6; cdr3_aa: CASSLDGGVVEQYF; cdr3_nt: TGTGCCAGCAGCTTAGATGGCGGGGTAGTTGAGCAGTACTTC
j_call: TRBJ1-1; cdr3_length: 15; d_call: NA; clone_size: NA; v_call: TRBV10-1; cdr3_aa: CASSEAGAMNTEAFF; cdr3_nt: TGCGCCAGCAGTGAGGCAGGGGCAATGAACACTGAAGCTTTCTTT
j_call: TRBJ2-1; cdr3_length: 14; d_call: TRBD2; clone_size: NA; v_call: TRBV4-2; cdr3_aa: CASSRRGGEDEQFF; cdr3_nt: TGTGCCAGCAGCCGGCGGGGGGGCGAGGATGAGCAGTTCTTC
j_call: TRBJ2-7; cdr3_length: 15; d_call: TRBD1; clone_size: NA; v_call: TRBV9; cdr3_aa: CASSVGQGGNYEQYF; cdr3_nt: TGTGCCAGCAGCGTAGGACAGGGGGGAAACTACGAGCAGTACTTC
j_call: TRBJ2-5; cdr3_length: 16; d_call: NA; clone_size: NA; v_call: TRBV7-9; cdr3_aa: CASSQTGKFLQETQYF; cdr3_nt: TGTGCCAGCAGCCAAACAGGGAAGTTCCTCCAAGAGACCCAGTACTTC
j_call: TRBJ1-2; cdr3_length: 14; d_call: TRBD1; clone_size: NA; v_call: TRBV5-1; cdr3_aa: CASSGTGGEYGYTF; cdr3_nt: TGCGCCAGCAGCGGAACAGGGGGCGAGTATGGCTACACCTTC